This TCR beta chain comes out of a study of blood T cell repertoires in COVID-19. Turning to the study itself: Whether acute or convalescent, the COVID-19 samples came from the United States, Italy and Spain. Sources were T cells, B-cell-depleted T cells, or PBMCs; the material itself was cDNA or gDNA.

Per the study methods: Scientists estimated how many nucleated cells there were by amplifying reference gene primers. Data came from immunoSEQ multiplex PCR; TCRdb stores just in-frame clones and leaves some out. Clone size and the V and J calls come from that table; the DNA yielded D and trimming. The sample holds 200,000 to 300,000 clones, 87% seen once. The CDR3 runs 14 residues. Trimming took 0 bases from V and 4 from J; bases not matched to a gene: 3. Germline values: CDR1 SGHTA, CDR2 FQGNSA. The clonotype was recovered from a middle-aged woman who had recovered from COVID-19. The sample was peripheral blood. This sequence joins TRBV7-2 and TRBJ2-7, with 7 positions matching TRBD1. This CDR3 reads CASSLAGQLYEQYF. In nucleotides, the CDR3 is TGTGCCAGCAGCTTAGCGGGACAGCTATACGAGCAGTACTTC.